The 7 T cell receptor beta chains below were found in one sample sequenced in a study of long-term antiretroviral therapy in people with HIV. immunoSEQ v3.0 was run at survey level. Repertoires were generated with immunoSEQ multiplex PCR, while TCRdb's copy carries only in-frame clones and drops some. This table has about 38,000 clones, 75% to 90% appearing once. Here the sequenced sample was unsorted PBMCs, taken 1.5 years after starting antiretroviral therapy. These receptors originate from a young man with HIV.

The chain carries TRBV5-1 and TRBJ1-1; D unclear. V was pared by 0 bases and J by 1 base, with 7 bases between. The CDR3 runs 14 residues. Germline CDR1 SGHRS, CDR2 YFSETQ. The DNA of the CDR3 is TGCGCCAGCAGCTTGGGGGGAGAGAACACTGAAGCTTTCTTT. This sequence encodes CASSLGGENTEAFF. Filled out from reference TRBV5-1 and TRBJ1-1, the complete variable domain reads KAGVTQTPRYLIKTRGQQVTLSCSPISGHRSVSWYQQTPGQGLQFLFEYFSETQRNKGNFPGRFSGRQFSNSRSEMNVSTLELGDSALYLCASSLGGENTEAFFGQGTRLTVV.

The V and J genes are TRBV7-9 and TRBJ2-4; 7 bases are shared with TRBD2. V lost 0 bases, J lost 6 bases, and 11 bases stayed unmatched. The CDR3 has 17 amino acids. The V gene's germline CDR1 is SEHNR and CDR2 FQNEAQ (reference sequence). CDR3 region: CASSLASGDHNRNIQYF. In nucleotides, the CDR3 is TGTGCCAGCAGCTTAGCGAGCGGGGATCATAATCGAAACATTCAGTACTTC.

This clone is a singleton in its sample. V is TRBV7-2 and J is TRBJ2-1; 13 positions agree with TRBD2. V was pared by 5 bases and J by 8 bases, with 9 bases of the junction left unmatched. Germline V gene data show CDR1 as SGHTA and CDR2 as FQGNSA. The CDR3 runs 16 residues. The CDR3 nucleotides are TGTGCCAGCAGCCGTTACGGGACTAGCGGGATCTATGAGCAGTTCTTC. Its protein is CASSRYGTSGIYEQFF.

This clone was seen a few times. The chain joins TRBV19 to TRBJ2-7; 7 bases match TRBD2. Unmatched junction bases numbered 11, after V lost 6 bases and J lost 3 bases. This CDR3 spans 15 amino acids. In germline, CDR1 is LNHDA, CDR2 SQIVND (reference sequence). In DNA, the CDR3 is TGTGCCAGTAGCCTCCGACTAGCCCCGCTCTACGAGCAGTACTTC. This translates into CASSLRLAPLYEQYF.

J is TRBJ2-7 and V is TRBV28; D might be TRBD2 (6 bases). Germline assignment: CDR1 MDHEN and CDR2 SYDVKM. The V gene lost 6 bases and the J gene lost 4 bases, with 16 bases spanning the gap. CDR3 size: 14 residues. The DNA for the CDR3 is TGTGCCAGCAGGATCGGCAGGGAGGCATACGAGCAGTACTTC. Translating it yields CASRIGREAYEQYF.

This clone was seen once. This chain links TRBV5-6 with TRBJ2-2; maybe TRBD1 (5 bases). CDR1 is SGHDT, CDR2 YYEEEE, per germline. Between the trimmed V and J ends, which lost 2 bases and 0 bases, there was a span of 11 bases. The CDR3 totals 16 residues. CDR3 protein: CASSFYRNPNTGELFF. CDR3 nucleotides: TGTGCCAGCAGCTTTTACAGGAACCCGAACACCGGGGAGCTGTTTTTT.

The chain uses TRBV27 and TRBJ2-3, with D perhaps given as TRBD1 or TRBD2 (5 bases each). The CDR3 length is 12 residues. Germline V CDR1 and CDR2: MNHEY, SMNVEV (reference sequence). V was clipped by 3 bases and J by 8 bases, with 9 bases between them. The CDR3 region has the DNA TGTGCCAGCAGTTTGTATGGGGGTACGCAGTATTTT. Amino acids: CASSLYGGTQYF.